A selection of T cell receptor beta chains follows, all from one sample in a study of cytomegalovirus exposure and HLA in healthy donors. Assay used: immunoSEQ multiplex PCR; TCRdb lists only in-frame clones, some missing. Among approximately 89,000 clones listed, about four fifths were seen once. Sequenced: PBMCs. These TCRs come from a human donor in good health. CDR3s include the opening cysteine and the closing phenylalanine or tryptophan.

V | CDR3
TRBV5-1 | CASSLAALAGTDTQYF
TRBV5-6 | CASSLGLPPHGYTF
TRBV7-8 | CASSLEGQGGREQYF
TRBV19 | CASSTDRARNSPLHF
TRBV7-9 | CASNRGAGTGPGYTF
TRBV6-5 | CASSWEQGGGNTIYF
TRBV7-7 | CASSSTGGWGNEQFF
TRBV4-2 | CASSQGGGGIEETQYF
TRBV7-3 | CASSLMPRETQYF
TRBV5-8 | CASSVPRDRGDQPQHF
TRBV4-1 | CASSHDRGAETQYF
TRBV7-2 | CASSADGQGYQPQHF
TRBV5-4 | CASSRLQGAAGEKLFF
TRBV29-1 | CSVGGPQGADTQYF
TRBV7-2 | CASSLNLVGHSYEQYF
TRBV27 | CASSKDSNYGYTF
TRBV12-5 | CASGLREDNEQFF
TRBV29-1 | CSVATGGQPQHF
TRBV5-6 | CASSLAGTGFHNEQFF
TRBV27 | CASSWTGGNEQFF
TRBV29-1 | CSVEDRGRTAQKTGELFF
TRBV5-1 | CASSLGAPQKQYF
TRBV13 | CASSLTSGKETQYF
TRBV6-5 | CASSYEASQPQHF
TRBV29-1 | CSVKQGRLETQYF
TRBV6-1 | CASSEAPSTDTQYF
TRBV5-4 | CASSLGNSGGPQYEQYF
TRBV7-8 | CASSSVIKIAGGPLVPDTQYF
TRBV18 | CASSPGQGGGEQYF
TRBV7-8 | CASSLARGGDERLFF
TRBV7-9 | CASSSRSSGSHEQYF
TRBV29-1 | CSVILAGGYEQYF
TRBV11-2 | CASSLGRTIYNSPLHF
TRBV7-2 | CASSPSGLRTDTQYF
TRBV21-1 | CASLGTGNSNQPQHF
TRBV30 | CAWSGGALYNEQFF
TRBV2 | CATSTGRLAGANVLTF
TRBV10-3 | CAISDSSGGPHEQFF
TRBV7-9 | CASSLGGAGRDEKLFF
TRBV5-1 | CASSLREADTQYF
TRBV6-4 | CASSEQGYSPLHF